This is a list of T cell receptor beta chains from one sample in a study of regulatory T cells in long-lasting Graves disease. TCRdb ran MiXCR on the multiplex PCR reads and lists one entry per CDR3 protein. Here the sample spans 420,000 or so distinct CDR3 sequences, 23% being singletons. Sequencing was performed on peripheral blood mononuclear cells (PBMCs), taken when the disease was refractory, from a patient treated with antithyroid drugs. The receptors derive from a female donor with Graves disease. CDR3s include the opening cysteine and the closing phenylalanine or tryptophan. D genes are given only for firm matches. Clone size is shown for a subset of rows, as once, few, many or a class of expanded clone.

len	v_gene	j_gene	d_gene	abundance	CDR3aa	CDR3nt
11	TRBV12-3/TRBV12-4	TRBJ2-2	-	many	CASSFRGELFF	TGTGCCAGCAGTTTTCGTGGGGAGCTGTTTTTT
17	TRBV11-2	TRBJ2-5	TRBD2	many	CASSSEPGSGSGETQYF	TGTGCCAGCAGCTCCGAGCCGGGGAGCGGGAGTGGAGAGACCCAGTACTTC
13	TRBV6-1	TRBJ2-7	-	-	CASERDSEYEQYF	TGTGCCAGCGAACGGGACTCCGAATACGAGCAGTACTTC
15	TRBV29-1	TRBJ2-2	TRBD2	-	CSVFGSGSVTGELFF	TGCAGCGTTTTCGGGAGCGGGAGTGTCACCGGGGAGCTGTTTTTT
14	TRBV20-1	TRBJ2-1	TRBD2	-	CSAGFSGAYNEQFF	TGCAGTGCTGGGTTTAGCGGGGCCTACAATGAGCAGTTCTTC
15	TRBV11-1	TRBJ2-1	-	-	CASNRGAEAYNEQFF	TGTGCCAGCAACAGAGGGGCAGAGGCCTACAATGAGCAGTTCTTC
14	TRBV7-9	TRBJ2-7	-	-	CASSLGQYSYEQYF	TGTGCCAGCAGCTTAGGTCAGTACTCCTACGAGCAGTACTTC
15	TRBV30	TRBJ1-2	TRBD1	many	CAWIGWQGAGYGYTF	TGTGCCTGGATAGGGTGGCAGGGGGCCGGCTATGGCTACACCTTC
14	TRBV7-9	TRBJ1-2	-	-	CASSQTGANYGYTF	TGTGCCAGCAGCCAGACTGGGGCTAACTATGGCTACACCTTC
14	TRBV12-3/TRBV12-4	TRBJ2-3	-	-	CASSLAGGSDTQYF	TGTGCCAGCAGTTTAGCGGGAGGATCAGATACGCAGTATTTT
15	TRBV18	TRBJ2-7	TRBD2	-	CASSLGLADPYEQYF	TGTGCCAGCTCATTGGGACTAGCGGACCCCTACGAGCAGTACTTC
15	TRBV12-3/TRBV12-4	TRBJ2-7	-	-	CASSSRGSADYEQYF	TGTGCCAGCAGTAGCAGGGGCTCCGCGGACTACGAGCAGTACTTC
12	TRBV10-3	TRBJ2-2	TRBD2	few	CATLAGVGELFF	TGTGCCACACTAGCGGGAGTCGGGGAGCTGTTTTTT
16	TRBV6-1	TRBJ2-2	-	few	CASSKPPGVGTGELFF	TGTGCCAGCAGCAAACCTCCGGGGGTTGGCACCGGGGAGCTGTTTTTT
11	TRBV20-1	TRBJ2-7	TRBD1	-	CSVGDRGEQYF	TGCAGCGTTGGGGACAGGGGGGAGCAGTACTTC
16	TRBV4-1	TRBJ1-4	-	few	CASSQTTGTANEKLFF	TGCGCCAGCAGCCAAACTACAGGCACGGCTAATGAAAAACTGTTTTTT
15	TRBV2	TRBJ1-5	-	many	CASSDKSSGRRAQHF	TGTGCCAGCAGTGATAAATCGTCGGGCAGGCGGGCCCAGCATTTT
13	TRBV3-1	TRBJ2-5	-	many	CASSQSSSETQYF	TGTGCCAGCAGCCAATCCAGTAGCGAGACCCAGTACTTC
14	TRBV29-1	TRBJ2-7	-	-	CSVSNGTRPYSQYF	TGCAGCGTTTCTAACGGTACTAGGCCTTATTCGCAGTACTTC
15	TRBV28	TRBJ1-1	-	-	CASSLTGRVNTEAFF	TGTGCCAGCAGTTTAACAGGGAGAGTGAACACTGAAGCTTTCTTT
16	TRBV18	TRBJ2-5	-	few	CASSPRKGVRQETQYF	TGTGCCAGCTCCCCCCGGAAAGGGGTAAGGCAAGAGACCCAGTACTTC
10	TRBV29-1	TRBJ1-1	-	few	CFARGTEAFF	TGCTTCGCGCGAGGCACTGAAGCTTTCTTT
15	TRBV6-1	TRBJ2-5	TRBD2	many	CASSPRQERGKTQYF	TGTGCCAGCAGTCCAAGACAGGAGCGGGGGAAGACCCAGTACTTC